These T cell receptor beta chains were read from a single sample in a study of patients and donors after allogeneic stem cell transplantation. Each CDR3 protein is one row after TCRdb ran MiXCR on the RT-PCR reads. The sample records 390,000 or so distinct CDR3 sequences, 16% being singletons. The sequencing sample was made of blood, either unsorted or a sorted T cell fraction (not recorded which). The origin of the receptors is a human donor who was either an allogeneic HSCT recipient or a stem cell or donor lymphocyte infusion donor (not recorded which). It is not recorded whose cells these are; they may come from a transplant donor. Both conserved end residues are part of each CDR3. The order of the fields is V gene, J gene, CDR3 length, CDR3 protein.

TRBV6-5	TRBJ2-1	17	CASSYSPRQGVYNEQFF
TRBV5-1	TRBJ1-1	14	CASSLGSGTTEAFF
TRBV11-2	TRBJ2-1	16	CASSLVGGSRRAVEFF
TRBV29-1	TRBJ2-7	15	CSVVGSGTGAYEQYF
TRBV30	TRBJ1-4	15	CAWSGSGVKAGKLFF
TRBV5-6	TRBJ2-7	15	CASSKPTGQRFEQYF
TRBV20-1	TRBJ2-5	13	CSARDIGGATQYF
TRBV5-1	TRBJ2-5	16	CASSLGGTGGKETQYF
TRBV3-1	TRBJ1-1	17	CASSITTATGVNTEAFF
TRBV9	TRBJ1-1	12	CASSHSPYEAFF
TRBV7-9	TRBJ2-7	14	CASSARDGSYEQYF
TRBV5-1	TRBJ2-2	15	CASSLRATNTGELFF
TRBV20-1	TRBJ2-1	13	CSAPAPSYNEQFF
TRBV7-3	TRBJ1-1	14	CASSSNRDNTEAFF
TRBV5-6	TRBJ2-2	19	CASSPGQGLAGPRTGELFF
TRBV6-1	TRBJ2-2	15	CASGRGSANTGELFF
TRBV6-1	TRBJ2-5	13	CATQRQPQETQYF
TRBV10-2	TRBJ2-7	15	CASSEPRVAQVEQYF
TRBV11-2	TRBJ2-5	15	CASSSRPDYQETQYF
TRBV5-1	TRBJ2-5	13	CASRTGGRETQYF